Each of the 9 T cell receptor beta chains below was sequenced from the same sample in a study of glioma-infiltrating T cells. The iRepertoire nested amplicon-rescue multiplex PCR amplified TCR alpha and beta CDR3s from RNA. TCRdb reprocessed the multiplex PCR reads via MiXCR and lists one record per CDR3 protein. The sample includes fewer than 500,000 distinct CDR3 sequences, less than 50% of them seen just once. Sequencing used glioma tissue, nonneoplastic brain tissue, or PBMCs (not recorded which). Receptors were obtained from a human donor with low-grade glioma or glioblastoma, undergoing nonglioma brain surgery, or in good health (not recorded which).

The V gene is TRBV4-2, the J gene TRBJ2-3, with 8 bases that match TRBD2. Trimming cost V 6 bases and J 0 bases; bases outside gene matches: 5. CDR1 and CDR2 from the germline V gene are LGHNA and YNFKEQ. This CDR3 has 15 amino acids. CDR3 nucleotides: TGTGCCAGCAGGCCGGGAGGGGCTAGCACAGATACGCAGTATTTT. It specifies CASRPGGASTDTQYF.

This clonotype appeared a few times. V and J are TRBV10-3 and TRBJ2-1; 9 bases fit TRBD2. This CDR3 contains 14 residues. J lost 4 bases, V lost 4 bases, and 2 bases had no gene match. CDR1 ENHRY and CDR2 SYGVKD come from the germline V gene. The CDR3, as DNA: TGTGCCATCAGTGGGACTAGCGAGTACAATGAGCAGTTCTTC. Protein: CAISGTSEYNEQFF.

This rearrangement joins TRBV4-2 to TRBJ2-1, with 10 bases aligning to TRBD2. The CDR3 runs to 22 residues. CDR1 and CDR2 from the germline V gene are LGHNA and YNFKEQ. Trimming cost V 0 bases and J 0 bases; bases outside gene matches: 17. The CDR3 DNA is TGTGCCAGCAGCCAAGAAGGGGTTGGGAGACTAGCGGGCCTTGTCTCCTACAATGAGCAGTTCTTC. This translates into CASSQEGVGRLAGLVSYNEQFF.

The DNA for the CDR3 is TGTGCCAGCGGGCGGGAGGGCCCATACGAGCAGTACTTC. Its protein product is CASGREGPYEQYF. The chain combines TRBV7-6 with TRBJ2-7, with 9 bases fitting TRBD2. Germline V gene lookup returns CDR1 SGHVS and CDR2 FNYEAQ. The junction had 6 bases not matched to a gene; V was cut back by 8 bases and J by 4 bases. The CDR3 runs 13 residues.

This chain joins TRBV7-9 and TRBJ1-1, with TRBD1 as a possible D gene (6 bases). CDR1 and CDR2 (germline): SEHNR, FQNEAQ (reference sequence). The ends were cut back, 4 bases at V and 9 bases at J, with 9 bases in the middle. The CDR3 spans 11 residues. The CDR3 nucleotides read TGTGCCAGCAGCTCAAGGGACAAAGCTTTCTTT. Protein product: CASSSRDKAFF.

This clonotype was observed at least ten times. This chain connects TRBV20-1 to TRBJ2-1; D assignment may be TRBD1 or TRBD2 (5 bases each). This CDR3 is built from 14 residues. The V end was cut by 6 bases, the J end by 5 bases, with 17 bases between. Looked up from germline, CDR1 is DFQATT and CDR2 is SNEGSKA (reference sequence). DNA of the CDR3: TGCAGTGCAACCCGGGACCTCAGCCACAATGAGCAGTTCTTC. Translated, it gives CSATRDLSHNEQFF.

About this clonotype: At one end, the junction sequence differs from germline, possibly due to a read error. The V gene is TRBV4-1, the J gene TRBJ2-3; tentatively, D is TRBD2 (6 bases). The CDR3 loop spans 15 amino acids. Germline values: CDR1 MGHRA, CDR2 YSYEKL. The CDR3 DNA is TGCGCCAGCAGCCAGGATCGGCCATGGGAGGATAGGCAGTATTTT. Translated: CASSQDRPWEDRQYF.

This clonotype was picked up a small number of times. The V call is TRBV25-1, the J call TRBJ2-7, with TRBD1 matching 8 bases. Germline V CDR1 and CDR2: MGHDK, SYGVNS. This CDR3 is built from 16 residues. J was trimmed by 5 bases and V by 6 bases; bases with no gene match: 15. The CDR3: CASSAIGDRGLDEQYF. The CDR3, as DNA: TGTGCCAGCAGCGCTATTGGCGACAGGGGACTTGACGAGCAGTACTTC.

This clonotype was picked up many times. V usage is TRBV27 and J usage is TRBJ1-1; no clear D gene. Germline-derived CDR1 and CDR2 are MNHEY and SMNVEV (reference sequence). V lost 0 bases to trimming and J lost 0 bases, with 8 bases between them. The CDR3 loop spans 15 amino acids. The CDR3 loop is CASSLSDGMNTEAFF. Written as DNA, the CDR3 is TGTGCCAGCAGTTTATCCGATGGGATGAACACTGAAGCTTTCTTT.